The entry that follows covers one TCR beta chain sequence. Its matching antigen is unknown. At the time of active disease, bone marrow was collected from every patient. This library used roughly 370 ng RNA and molecular barcoded adaptors spanning alpha/delta and beta/gamma chains. TCRdb passed the reads through MiXCR, listing each CDR3 protein once. The top ten clones hold 45% of a sample with approximately 65,000 distinct CDR3 sequences, approximately 14% of them seen once. This entry belongs to a study of read filtering for tumor transcriptome and immune sequencing. The study, taken as a whole, reports: About four fifths of IR-seq clonotypes had a single read, yet these held 3% to 4% of reads.

Germline CDR1 reads MNHEY; CDR2 reads SVGAGI. The V end was cut by 2 bases, the J end by 3 bases, with 8 bases between. The CDR3 loop spans 14 amino acids. The receptor's source is a donor aged 40 or over with multiple myeloma. Material for sequencing was a population of CD138-negative cells sorted from bone marrow. This rearrangement joins TRBV6-5 to TRBJ2-1; D may be TRBD1 (5 bases). DNA for the CDR3: TGTGCCAGCAGTTACGATAGGGGCTACAATGAGCAGTTCTTC. It yields the protein CASSYDRGYNEQFF.